Given below is one T cell receptor (beta chain) in context. Its specificity is not known. This CDR3 is built from 15 residues. V gave up 5 bases and J gave up 5 bases; unmatched junction bases: 6. CDR1 is SGHVS, CDR2 FNYEAQ, per germline. This record belongs to a study of vaccination effects on CD4 cells after COVID-19. Turning to the study itself: Every participant took two doses of the BNT162b2 or mRNA-1273 vaccine.

General study points: At late timepoints after vaccination, vaccine- and infection-induced clones shrank markedly. New vaccine-induced clones dominated post-vaccine spike-reactive clones in convalescents.

Libraries were prepared by immunoSEQ multiplex PCR; TCRdb keeps only in-frame clonotypes and omits some of them. The table has approximately 40,000 clones, around 67% seen once; the top ten hold less than 40%. Antigen-specific CD4+ T cells were expanded (with viral peptide pools) by the ViraFEST assay ahead of sequencing. An approximately 10-day culture period preceded the isolation of CD4+ T cells. Sometime from March through December 2020, the person acquired a SARS-CoV-2 infection that PCR confirmed. V is TRBV7-6 and J is TRBJ2-3, with 11 bases lining up with TRBD2. The sequencing here drew on CD4+ T cells from PBMCs cultured with a peptide pool, taken before COVID-19 vaccination. The TCR originated in a human donor who had a prior SARS-CoV-2 infection. The DNA of the CDR3 is TGTGCCAGCAGCCCGGCACTAGCGGGGGTAGATACGCAGTATTTT. It specifies CASSPALAGVDTQYF.